This T cell receptor beta chain derives from a study of PD-1 blockade in mismatch repair-deficient tumors. On the study more broadly: Patients had about 13 mismatch repair-deficient cancer types and were previously treated and progressing.

The CDR3 totals 14 residues. Germline V gene lookup returns CDR1 SGHRS and CDR2 YFSETQ. With V trimmed by 7 bases and J by 4 bases, 7 bases remained unmatched. PCR or immunohistochemistry showed mismatch repair deficiency in every enrolled patient. The data were produced by immunoSEQ multiplex PCR, yet TCRdb's version contains in-frame clones alone and is incomplete. The sample carries about 120,000 clones, around nine tenths recorded once. The chain combines TRBV5-1 with TRBJ2-2, with 7 bases lining up with TRBD2. This sequence originates from an adult with mismatch repair-deficient cancer. The sample consisted of peripheral blood, taken almost 74 weeks after starting pembrolizumab. Here the CDR3 reads CASEEGRGTGELFF. CDR3 in DNA: TGCGCCAGCGAGGAGGGGAGGGGCACCGGGGAGCTGTTTTTT.